The 17 T cell receptor beta chains in this list originate from one sample, sequenced in a study of identical twins. TCRdb independently ran MiXCR on the 5' RACE reads; one entry per CDR3 protein. This table has 600,000 to 850,000 distinct CDR3 sequences, 18% appearing once. This sample also belongs to another study, concerning T cells expressing NK-cell markers.

The sequenced sample consisted of PBMCs. The receptors originated from a woman younger than 35 in good health.

V and J are TRBV20-1 and TRBJ2-5, with 10 bases identical to TRBD1. CDR3 length: 13 residues. Trimming at V came to 6 bases and at J to 4 bases, leaving 5 bases not matched to a gene. Germline assignment: CDR1 DFQATT and CDR2 SNEGSKA (reference sequence). Here the CDR3 reads CSAWDRGGETQYF. The CDR3 DNA reads as TGCAGTGCCTGGGACAGGGGCGGAGAGACCCAGTACTTC.

The CDR3 DNA sequence: TGTGCCAGCAGTGAAGCGCTTTGGGCCGGAGAACAGTTCTTC. Translating it yields CASSEALWAGEQFF. The chain has TRBV2 and TRBJ2-1, with D hard to call. The ends were cut back, 0 bases at V and 13 bases at J, with 16 bases in the middle. CDR1 and CDR2 from the germline V gene are SNHLY and FYNNEI. There are 14 residues in the CDR3.

The chain combines TRBV12-3 or TRBV12-4 with TRBJ2-1; 10 bases fit TRBD2. The V segment lost 3 bases and the J segment 5 bases; nucleotides outside the gene matches: 4. This CDR3 region has 15 residues. The CDR3 region has the DNA TGTGCCAGCAGTTTCGCGAGCGGGGGGGACAATGAGCAGTTCTTC. Translated, it gives CASSFASGGDNEQFF.

This clonotype was seen only a few times. The V gene is TRBV10-3, the J gene TRBJ2-7; TRBD2 aligns across 9 bases. Germline V CDR1 and CDR2: ENHRY, SYGVKD. CDR3 size: 13 residues. The ends lost 6 bases at V and 4 bases at J; junction bases unmatched: 4. The CDR3 reads CAIRSGRNYEQYF. The CDR3 DNA sequence: TGTGCCATCAGAAGCGGGAGGAATTACGAGCAGTACTTC.

This clonotype showed up many times. V and J are TRBV10-2 and TRBJ2-1; 9 bases fit TRBD2. J gave up 9 bases and V 1 base, and 13 bases lay outside the gene matches. Germline loops: CDR1 WSHSY, CDR2 SAAADI. The CDR3 sequence is 17 residues long. CDR3 sequence (DNA): TGCGCCAGCAGTGAGTGGCAGGGAGTAGCGGGAGCCCCTGAGCAGTTCTTC. This sequence encodes CASSEWQGVAGAPEQFF.

This clonotype was observed a few times. The V call is TRBV27, the J call TRBJ2-1, with D perhaps matching TRBD1 (6 bases). The V gene's germline CDR1 is MNHEY and CDR2 SMNVEV (reference sequence). V lost 7 bases to trimming and J lost 4 bases, with 11 bases between them. The CDR3 totals 13 residues. The CDR3 spells CASMTGGYNEQFF. The CDR3 nucleotides are TGTGCCAGCATGACAGGTGGTTACAATGAGCAGTTCTTC.

This chain connects TRBV6-5 to TRBJ1-5; D may be TRBD1 (5 bases). CDR3 length: 14 residues. Germline V gives CDR1 MNHEY, CDR2 SVGAGI. V lost 2 bases and J lost 4, with 9 bases in between. For the CDR3, the DNA is TGTGCCAGCAGTTACCGGGGGTTAAATCAGCCCCAGCATTTT. It codes for CASSYRGLNQPQHF.

V usage is TRBV5-1 and J usage is TRBJ2-4; TRBD1 matches 12 bases. Germline assignment: CDR1 SGHRS and CDR2 YFSETQ. Germline trimming cut 3 bases from V and 7 bases from J; bases unmatched to any gene: 2. The CDR3 has 14 residues. The CDR3 loop reads CASSSGTGGNIQYF. CDR3 bases: TGCGCCAGCAGCTCCGGGACAGGGGGCAACATTCAGTACTTC.

CDR3 in amino acids: CASSYQSLGEQYF. The CDR3 coding sequence is TGTGCCAGCAGTTATCAGTCCCTCGGGGAGCAGTACTTC. The chain couples TRBV6-5 to TRBJ2-7; the D is unclear. The CDR3 runs 13 residues. V was trimmed by 3 bases and J by 7 bases, leaving 13 bases between them. CDR1 is MNHEY and CDR2 is SVGAGI in the germline V gene.

This clonotype was observed a few times. The rearrangement joins TRBV3-1 to TRBJ2-7; D remains ambiguous. The CDR3 has 12 residues. Trimming took off 2 bases at V and 6 bases at J, with 8 bases between the two ends. The germline gives CDR1 LGHDT, CDR2 YNNKEL (reference sequence). CDR3 DNA sequence: TGTGCCAGCAGCCAAACTTTCCGCGAGCAGTACTTC. It encodes CASSQTFREQYF.

The chain is built from TRBV18 and TRBJ1-5, with 7 bases aligning to TRBD1. The CDR3 is made up of 16 amino acids. Germline lookup yields CDR1 KGHSH and CDR2 LQKENI. The V segment lost 3 bases and the J segment 4 bases; nucleotides outside the gene matches: 9. CDR3 amino acids: CASSPRSTGQNQPQHF. CDR3 nucleotides: TGTGCCAGCTCACCGAGGTCGACAGGGCAAAATCAGCCCCAGCATTTT.

The V gene is TRBV7-9, the J gene TRBJ2-7, with D tentatively TRBD1 or TRBD2 (5 bases each). The CDR3 consists of 15 residues. V was clipped by 7 bases and J by 4 bases, with 20 bases between them. CDR1 SEHNR and CDR2 FQNEAQ come from the germline V gene (reference sequence). The CDR3 loop is CASTQGTSDLYEQYF. The CDR3 DNA sequence: TGTGCCAGCACCCAAGGGACCTCTGATCTTTACGAGCAGTACTTC.

Only a few counts were recorded for this clonotype. The chain joins TRBV6-5 to TRBJ1-5; no clear D. Germline loops: CDR1 MNHEY, CDR2 SVGAGI. The CDR3 sequence is 14 residues long. The ends were cut back, 4 bases at V and 3 bases at J, with 10 bases in the middle. CDR3 DNA: TGTGCCAGCAGTTTTATAGGGAACAATCAGCCCCAGCATTTT. Amino acids: CASSFIGNNQPQHF.

This chain links TRBV20-1 with TRBJ2-5; 9 nucleotides match TRBD2. Germline V gives CDR1 DFQATT, CDR2 SNEGSKA (reference sequence). V dropped 3 bases and J dropped 5; count of bases not matched to a gene: 4. The CDR3 consists of 13 residues. CDR3 amino acids: CSASSREGETQYF. The CDR3 DNA follows: TGCAGTGCTAGCTCGCGGGAGGGTGAGACCCAGTACTTC.

This clonotype was detected ten times or more. The chain joins TRBV24-1 to TRBJ2-3, with D unresolved. The CDR3 consists of 15 residues. The germline V gene has CDR1 KGHDR and CDR2 SFDVKD. Trimming left V 2 bases short and J 7 bases short, with 15 bases between. The CDR3 DNA is TGTGCCACCAGTGATTCGTCACTTCCACATCATACGCAGTATTTT. This codes for CATSDSSLPHHTQYF.

This chain connects TRBV5-1 to TRBJ2-2, with D tentatively TRBD1 (6 bases). The germline CDR1 and CDR2 sequences are SGHRS and YFSETQ. The CDR3 extends over 15 amino acids. Trimming cost V 2 bases and J 3 bases, with 11 bases left between them. CDR3 in DNA: TGCGCCAGCAGCTTAACAGGGTCGGACACCGGGGAGCTGTTTTTT. Translating gives CASSLTGSDTGELFF.

In its sample, this clonotype was seen a few times. The chain is built from TRBV6-5 and TRBJ2-1; 10 bases are shared with TRBD2. The V gene end was trimmed by 3 bases and the J gene end by 6 bases; junction bases not matched to a gene: 14. This CDR3 has 18 residues. Germline V gene sequence: CDR1 MNHEY, CDR2 SVGAGI. This CDR3 reads CASSYALLTSGVVNEQFF. The DNA for the CDR3 is TGTGCCAGCAGTTATGCCCTCCTCACTAGCGGGGTAGTCAATGAGCAGTTCTTC.